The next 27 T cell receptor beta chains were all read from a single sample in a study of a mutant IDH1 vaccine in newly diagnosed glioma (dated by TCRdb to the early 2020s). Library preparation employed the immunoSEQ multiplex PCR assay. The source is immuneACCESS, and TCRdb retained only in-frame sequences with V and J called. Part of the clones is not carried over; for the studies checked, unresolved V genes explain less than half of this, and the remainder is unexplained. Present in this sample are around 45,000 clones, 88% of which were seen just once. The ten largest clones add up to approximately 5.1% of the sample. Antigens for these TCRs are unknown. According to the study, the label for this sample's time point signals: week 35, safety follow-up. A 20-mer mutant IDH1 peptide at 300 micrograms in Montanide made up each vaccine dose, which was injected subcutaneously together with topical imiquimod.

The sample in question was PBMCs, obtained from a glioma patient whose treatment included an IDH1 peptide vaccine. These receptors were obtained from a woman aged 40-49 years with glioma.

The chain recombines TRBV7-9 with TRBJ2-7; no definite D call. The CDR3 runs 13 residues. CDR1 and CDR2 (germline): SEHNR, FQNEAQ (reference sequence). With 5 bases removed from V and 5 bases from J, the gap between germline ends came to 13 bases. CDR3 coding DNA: TGTGCCAGCAGCACTATATCCCGCCACGAGCAGTACTTC. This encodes CASSTISRHEQYF. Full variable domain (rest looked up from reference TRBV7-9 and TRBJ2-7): DTGVSQNPRHKITKRGQNVTFRCDPISEHNRLYWYRQTLGQGPEFLTYFQNEAQLEKSRLLSDRFSAERPKGSFSTLEIQRTEQGDSAMYLCASSTISRHEQYFGPGTRLTVT.

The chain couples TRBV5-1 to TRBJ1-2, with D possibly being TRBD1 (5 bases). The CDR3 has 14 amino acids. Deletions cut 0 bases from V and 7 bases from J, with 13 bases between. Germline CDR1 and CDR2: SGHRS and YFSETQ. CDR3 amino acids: CASSLGQGRVGYTF. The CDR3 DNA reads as TGCGCCAGCAGCTTGGGCCAGGGCCGAGTTGGCTACACCTTC.

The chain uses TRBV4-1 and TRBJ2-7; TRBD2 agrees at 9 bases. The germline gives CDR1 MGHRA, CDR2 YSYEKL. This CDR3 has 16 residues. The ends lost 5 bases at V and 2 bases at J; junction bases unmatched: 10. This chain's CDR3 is CASSSRPSGTTYEQYF. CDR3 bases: TGCGCCAGCAGCTCTAGACCTAGCGGGACTACCTACGAGCAGTACTTC.

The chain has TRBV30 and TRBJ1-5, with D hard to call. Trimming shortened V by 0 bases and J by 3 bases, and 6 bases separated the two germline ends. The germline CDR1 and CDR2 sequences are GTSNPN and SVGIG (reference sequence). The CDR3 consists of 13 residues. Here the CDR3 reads CAWSVRDNQPQHF. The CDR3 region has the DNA TGTGCCTGGAGTGTAAGGGACAATCAGCCCCAGCATTTT.

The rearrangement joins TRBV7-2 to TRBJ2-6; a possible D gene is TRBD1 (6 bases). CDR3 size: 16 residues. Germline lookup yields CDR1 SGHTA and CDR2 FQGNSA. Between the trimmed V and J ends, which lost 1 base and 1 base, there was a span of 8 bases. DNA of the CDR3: TGTGCCAGCAGCTTAGGAACAGGGTCTGGGGCCAACGTCCTGACTTTC. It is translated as CASSLGTGSGANVLTF. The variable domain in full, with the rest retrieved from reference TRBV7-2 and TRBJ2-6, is GAGVSQSPSNKVTEKGKDVELRCDPISGHTALYWYRQSLGQGLEFLIYFQGNSAPDKSGLPSDRFSAERTGGSVSTLTIQRTQQEDSAVYLCASSLGTGSGANVLTFGAGSRLTVL.

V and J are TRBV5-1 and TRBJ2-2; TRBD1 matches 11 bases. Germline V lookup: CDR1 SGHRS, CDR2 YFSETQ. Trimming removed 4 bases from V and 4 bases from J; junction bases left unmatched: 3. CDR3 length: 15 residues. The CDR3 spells CASSGQGAATGELFF. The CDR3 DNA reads TGCGCCAGCAGCGGACAGGGGGCGGCCACCGGGGAGCTGTTTTTT.

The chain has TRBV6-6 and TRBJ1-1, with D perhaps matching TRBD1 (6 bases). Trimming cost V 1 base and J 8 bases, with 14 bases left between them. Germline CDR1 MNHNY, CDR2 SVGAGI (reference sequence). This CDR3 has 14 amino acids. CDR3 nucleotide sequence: TGTGCCAGCAGTTACTTTCAGGGGCTTTCCGAAGCTTTCTTT. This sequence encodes CASSYFQGLSEAFF.

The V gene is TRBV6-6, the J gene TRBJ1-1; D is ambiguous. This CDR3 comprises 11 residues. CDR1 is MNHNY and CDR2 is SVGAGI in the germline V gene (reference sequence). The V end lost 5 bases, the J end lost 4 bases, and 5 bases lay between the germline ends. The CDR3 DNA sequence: TGTGCCAGCAGTCGGAGCACTGAAGCTTTCTTT. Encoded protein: CASSRSTEAFF.

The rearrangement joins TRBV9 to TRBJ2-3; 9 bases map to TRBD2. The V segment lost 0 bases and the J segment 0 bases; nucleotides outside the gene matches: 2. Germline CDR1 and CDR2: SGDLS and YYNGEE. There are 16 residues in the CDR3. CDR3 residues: CASSVGSGGSTDTQYF. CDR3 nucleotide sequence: TGTGCCAGCAGCGTAGGTAGCGGGGGAAGCACAGATACGCAGTATTTT. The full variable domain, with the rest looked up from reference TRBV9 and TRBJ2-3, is DSGVTQTPKHLITATGQRVTLRCSPRSGDLSVYWYQQSLDQGLQFLIQYYNGEERAKGNILERFSAQQFPDLHSELNLSSLELGDSALYFCASSVGSGGSTDTQYFGPGTRLTVL.

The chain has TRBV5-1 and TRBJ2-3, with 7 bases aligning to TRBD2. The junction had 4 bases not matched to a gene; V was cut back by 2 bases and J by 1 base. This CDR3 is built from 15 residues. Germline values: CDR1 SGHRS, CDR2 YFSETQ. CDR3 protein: CASSLGAGGTDTQYF. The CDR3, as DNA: TGCGCCAGCAGCTTAGGCGCGGGGGGCACAGATACGCAGTATTTT.

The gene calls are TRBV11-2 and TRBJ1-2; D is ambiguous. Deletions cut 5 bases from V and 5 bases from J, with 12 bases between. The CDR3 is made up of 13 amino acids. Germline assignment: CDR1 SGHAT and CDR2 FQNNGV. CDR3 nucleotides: TGTGCCAGCAGCCGGTATTTTCGATATGGCTACACCTTC. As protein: CASSRYFRYGYTF.

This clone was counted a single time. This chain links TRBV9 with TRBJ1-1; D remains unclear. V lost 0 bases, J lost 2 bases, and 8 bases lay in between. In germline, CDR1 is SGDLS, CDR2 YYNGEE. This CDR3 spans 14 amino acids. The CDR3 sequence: CASSVEQFNTEAFF. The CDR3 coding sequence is TGTGCCAGCAGCGTAGAACAGTTTAACACTGAAGCTTTCTTT.

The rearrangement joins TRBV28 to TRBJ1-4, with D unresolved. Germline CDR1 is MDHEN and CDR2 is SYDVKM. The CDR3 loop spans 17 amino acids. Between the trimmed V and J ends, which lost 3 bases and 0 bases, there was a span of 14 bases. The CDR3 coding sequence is TGTGCCAGCAGTTTCGTGACCGGCCGGTCAACTAATGAAAAACTGTTTTTT. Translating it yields CASSFVTGRSTNEKLFF.

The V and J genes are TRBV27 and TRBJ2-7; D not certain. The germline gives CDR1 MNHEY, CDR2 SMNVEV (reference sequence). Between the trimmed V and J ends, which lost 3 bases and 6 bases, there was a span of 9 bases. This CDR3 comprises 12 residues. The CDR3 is CASSFPRGEQYF. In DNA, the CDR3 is TGTGCCAGCAGTTTCCCCCGCGGCGAGCAGTACTTC.

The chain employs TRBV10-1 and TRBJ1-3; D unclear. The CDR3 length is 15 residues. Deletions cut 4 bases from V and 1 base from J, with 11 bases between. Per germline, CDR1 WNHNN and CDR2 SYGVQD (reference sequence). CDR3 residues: CASSGLSESGNTIYF. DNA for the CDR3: TGCGCCAGCAGTGGATTATCGGAATCTGGAAACACCATATATTTT.

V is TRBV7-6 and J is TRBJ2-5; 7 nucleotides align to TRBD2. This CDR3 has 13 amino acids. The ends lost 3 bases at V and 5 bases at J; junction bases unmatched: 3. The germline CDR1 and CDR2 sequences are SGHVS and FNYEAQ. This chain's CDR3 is CASSLGGGETQYF. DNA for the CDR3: TGTGCCAGCAGCTTGGGGGGAGGGGAGACCCAGTACTTC.

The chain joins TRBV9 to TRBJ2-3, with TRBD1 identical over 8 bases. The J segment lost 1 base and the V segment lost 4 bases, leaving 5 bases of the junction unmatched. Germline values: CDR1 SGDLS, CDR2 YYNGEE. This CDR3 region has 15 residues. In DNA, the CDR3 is TGTGCCAGCAGCCGACAGGGGACGGGCACAGATACGCAGTATTTT. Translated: CASSRQGTGTDTQYF.

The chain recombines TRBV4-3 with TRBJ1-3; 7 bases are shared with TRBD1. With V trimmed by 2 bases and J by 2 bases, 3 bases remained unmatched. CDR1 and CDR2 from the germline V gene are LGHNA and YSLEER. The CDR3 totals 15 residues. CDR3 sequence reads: CASSQSTGAGNTIYF. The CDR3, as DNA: TGCGCCAGCAGCCAATCAACAGGGGCTGGAAACACCATATATTTT.

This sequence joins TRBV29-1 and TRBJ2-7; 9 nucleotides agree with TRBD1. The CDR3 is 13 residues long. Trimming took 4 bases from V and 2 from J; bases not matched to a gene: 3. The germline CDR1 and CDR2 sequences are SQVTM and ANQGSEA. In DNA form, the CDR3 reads TGCAGCGTTGGGAGGACAGGGGCCTACGAGCAGTACTTC. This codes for CSVGRTGAYEQYF.

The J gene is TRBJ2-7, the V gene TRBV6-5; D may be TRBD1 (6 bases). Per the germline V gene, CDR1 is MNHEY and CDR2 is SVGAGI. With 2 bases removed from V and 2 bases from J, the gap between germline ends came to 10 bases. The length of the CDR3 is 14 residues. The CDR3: CASSYNRVPYEQYF. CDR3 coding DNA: TGTGCCAGCAGTTACAACAGGGTTCCCTACGAGCAGTACTTC.

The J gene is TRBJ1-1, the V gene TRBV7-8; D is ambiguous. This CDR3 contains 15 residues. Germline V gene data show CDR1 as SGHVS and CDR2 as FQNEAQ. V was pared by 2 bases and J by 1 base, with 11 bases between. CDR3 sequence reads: CASSLRRAGNTEAFF. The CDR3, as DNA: TGTGCCAGCAGCTTAAGGAGGGCGGGGAACACTGAAGCTTTCTTT.

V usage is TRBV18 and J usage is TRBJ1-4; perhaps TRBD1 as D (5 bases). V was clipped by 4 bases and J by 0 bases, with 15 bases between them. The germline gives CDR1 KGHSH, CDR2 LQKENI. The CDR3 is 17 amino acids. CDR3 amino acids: CASSQQRRGSTNEKLFF. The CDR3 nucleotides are TGTGCCAGCTCACAACAGAGGAGGGGCTCAACTAATGAAAAACTGTTTTTT. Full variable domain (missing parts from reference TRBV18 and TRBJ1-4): NAGVMQNPRHLVRRRGQEARLRCSPMKGHSHVYWYRQLPEEGLKFMVYLQKENIIDESGMPKERFSAEFPKEGPSILRIQQVVRGDSAAYFCASSQQRRGSTNEKLFFGSGTQLSVL.

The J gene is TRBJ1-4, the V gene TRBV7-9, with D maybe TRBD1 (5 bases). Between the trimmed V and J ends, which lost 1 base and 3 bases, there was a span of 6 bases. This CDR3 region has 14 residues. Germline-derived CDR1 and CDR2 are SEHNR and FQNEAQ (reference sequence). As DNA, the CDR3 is TGTGCCAGCAGCTTAGGAGGGGCTAATGAAAAACTGTTTTTT. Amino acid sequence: CASSLGGANEKLFF.

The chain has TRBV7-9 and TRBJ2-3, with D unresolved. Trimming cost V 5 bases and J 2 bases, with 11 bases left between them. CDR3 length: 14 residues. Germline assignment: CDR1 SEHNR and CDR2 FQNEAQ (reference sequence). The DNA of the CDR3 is TGTGCCAGCAGCCCTAGTGCCTCCACAGATACGCAGTATTTT. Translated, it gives CASSPSASTDTQYF.

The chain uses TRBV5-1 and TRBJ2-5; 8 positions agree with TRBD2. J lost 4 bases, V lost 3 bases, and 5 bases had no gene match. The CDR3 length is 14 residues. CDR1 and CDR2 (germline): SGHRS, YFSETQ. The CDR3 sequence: CASSSPRGGETQYF. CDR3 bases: TGCGCCAGCAGCTCCCCACGGGGGGGAGAGACCCAGTACTTC.

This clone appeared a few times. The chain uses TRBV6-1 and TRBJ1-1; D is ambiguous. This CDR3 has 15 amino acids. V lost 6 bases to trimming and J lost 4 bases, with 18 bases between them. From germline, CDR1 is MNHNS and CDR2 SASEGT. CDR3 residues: CASRDPVYGLTEAFF. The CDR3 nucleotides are TGTGCCAGCAGGGACCCAGTTTATGGGCTCACTGAAGCTTTCTTT.

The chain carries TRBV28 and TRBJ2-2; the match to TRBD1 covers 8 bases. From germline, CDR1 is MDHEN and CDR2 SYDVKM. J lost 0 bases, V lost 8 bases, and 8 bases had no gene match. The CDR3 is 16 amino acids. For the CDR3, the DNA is TGTGCCAGCTCCCAGGGACAGGCCGCGAACACCGGGGAGCTGTTTTTT. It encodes CASSQGQAANTGELFF.